What follows describes a single TCR beta chain. Germline V gene lookup returns CDR1 SGHRS and CDR2 YFSETQ. Trimming took 6 bases from V and 2 from J, leaving 17 bases between them. The CDR3 is made up of 16 amino acids. These data belong to a study of blood T cell repertoires in COVID-19. Some clones are missing from TCRdb's copy, which holds only in-frame ones; the method was immunoSEQ multiplex PCR. The data hold approximately 180,000 clones, with 87% observed a single time. The sequencing sample was made of peripheral blood. The V and J genes are TRBV5-1 and TRBJ2-2; a possible D gene is TRBD2 (7 bases). The TCR comes from a man in his forties with active or convalescent COVID-19. The CDR3, as DNA: TGCGCCAGCACGGACCACGGGGGGCTCAACACCGGGGAGCTGTTTTTT. Translation: CASTDHGGLNTGELFF. Variable domain in full (rest from reference TRBV5-1 and TRBJ2-2): KAGVTQTPRYLIKTRGQQVTLSCSPISGHRSVSWYQQTPGQGLQFLFEYFSETQRNKGNFPGRFSGRQFSNSRSEMNVSTLELGDSALYLCASTDHGGLNTGELFFGEGSRLTVL.